This note documents a single TCR beta chain sequence. This clonotype was seen more than once but under ten times. This clone's antigen is unknown. Base quality data are lacking; no much larger clone is found one base away. Spanning cysteine to phenylalanine, the CDR3 consists of 13 amino acids. The DNA shown is the 39-base CDR3, in frame from base 1. As encoded in the germline V gene (reference sequence), CDR1 is MNHEY while CDR2 is SMNVEV. Germline trimming amounts to 5 bases on V and 3 bases on J, with 4 as the count of junction bases outside the gene matches. These data come from a study of regulatory T cells in long-lasting Graves disease (dated by TCRdb to about 2021). About the full investigation: In the newly diagnosed Graves' disease group, patients had been taking antithyroid drugs for less than 3 months. The study took place in China and was registered as a clinical trial. A total of around 35 samples were covered by TCR sequencing, comprising approximately 13 persistent and around 20 newly diagnosed Graves' disease patients. Persistent Graves' disease patients were compared with newly diagnosed Graves' disease patients by peripheral blood TCR sequencing and RNA sequencing. General findings and caveats noted by the study authors: Patients with persistent disease shared more public clonotypes (about 2,500) than newly diagnosed patients did (around 980). The authors noted that the small sample size was a limitation that may lower accuracy. Only the TCR beta chain was sequenced and analyzed. The study examined only peripheral blood because the primary lesion, thyroid tissue, could not be accessed. Persistent Graves' disease patients showed lower TCR Shannon entropy and fewer highly expanded clones than newly diagnosed patients, suggesting clonal expansion. Persistent disease showed preferential use of TRBV28, TRBJ1-2 and TRBJ2-5, whereas newly diagnosed disease favored TRBV20-1 and TRBJ2-1.

The library relied on multiplex PCR. Sequenced using an Illumina HiSeq 4000. To build TCR beta libraries, CDR3 regions were amplified by Arm-PCR using iRepertoire HTBI primers. Gel purification was performed on PCR products prior to sequencing. The authors' pipeline ran thus. Gene usage analysis of CDR3 amino acid clonotypes used the approximately 56 TRBV and 12 to 15 TRBJ segments found across samples. COPE and FqMerger were used to merge filtered high-quality paired reads into contigs. Contigs were aligned with BLAST to IMGT TRBV, TRBD and TRBJ reference genes, and CDR3 was defined per IMGT. Clonotypes above 0.1% frequency were classified as highly expanded clones. Shannon entropy was used to measure repertoire diversity, and the Gini coefficient was used to measure V-J evenness. A clonotype was considered public if more than one individual shared it. In TCRdb, the public reads were trimmed at Q25 with fastp and aligned with MiXCR, with productive beta chains retained. Duplicate CDR3 protein sequences are folded into a single record with the most common DNA and genes. The V and J calls reflect TCRdb's pipeline rather than the authors' work. For this sample the table gives approximately 210,000 distinct CDR3 sequences, of which about a sixth were detected only once. The top ten hold less than 25% of the sample.

The time point tag for this specimen amounts to: newly diagnosed GD, antithyroid drugs for less than 3 months. For both TCR sequencing and RNA sequencing, RNA was extracted from PBMCs using TRIzol. Graves' disease was diagnosed according to American Thyroid Association guidelines. Recruitment of patients was carried out at an endocrinology department in Xi'an, China. From each patient, roughly 9 milliliters of peripheral blood was collected into an EDTA anticoagulant tube. PBMCs were isolated by Ficoll Paque Plus density gradient separation without further T cell sorting. An Agilent 2100 Bioanalyzer and agarose gel were used to check RNA quality, while a NanoDrop 2000 measured RNA concentration.

Recombination linked TRBV27 to TRBJ2-7, with TRBD2 matching 7 junction bases. The sequencing here drew on peripheral blood mononuclear cells (PBMCs), taken at new diagnosis, from a patient treated with antithyroid drugs. The receptor was derived from a female donor with Graves disease. The sequenced DNA is TGTGCCAGCAGTCCGGGACTATTCTACGAGCAGTACTTC. It translates to CASSPGLFYEQYF.